The clone carrying this T cell receptor beta chain has more than one count but fewer than ten. A read error may produce the germline difference seen at one junction end. CDR1 and CDR2 (germline): KGHSH, LQKENI. There are 14 residues in the CDR3. Time point described: newly diagnosed GD, antithyroid drugs for less than 3 months. The TCR library used RNA extracted from PBMCs. This specimen comes from a study of regulatory T cells in long-lasting Graves disease. For TCR beta, libraries came from iRepertoire HTBI primers and Arm-PCR of CDR3 regions. TCRdb re-derived calls from the multiplex PCR reads in MiXCR, one entry per CDR3 protein. The sample lists 350,000 to 500,000 distinct CDR3 sequences; about 14% were seen once. This sample also appeared in a second study, on T cells in Graves' hyperthyroidism and ophthalmopathy. That source reports: The HTBI primer set served for first-round RT-PCR of the TCR CDR3.

The sample was peripheral blood mononuclear cells (PBMCs), taken at new diagnosis, from a patient treated with antithyroid drugs. The sequence derives from a woman aged 45-65 years with Graves disease. V gene TRBV18 combines with J gene TRBJ2-1; D is ambiguous. The CDR3 sequence: CASSQGGTYNEQFF. In DNA, the CDR3 is TGCGCCAGCAGCCAAGGCGGAACCTACAATGAGCAGTTCTTC. The complete variable domain, with remaining parts taken from reference TRBV18 and TRBJ2-1, reads NAGVMQNPRHLVRRRGQEARLRCSPMKGHSHVYWYRQLPEEGLKFMVYLQKENIIDESGMPKERFSAEFPKEGPSILRIQQVVRGDSAAYFCASSQGGTYNEQFFGPGTRLTVL.